The present entry profiles one T cell receptor (beta chain) with its context. Its specificity is unknown. Between the trimmed V and J ends, which lost 1 base and 3 bases, there was a span of 7 bases. The CDR3 is 15 amino acids. Looked up from germline, CDR1 is MGHRA and CDR2 is YSYEKL. This record belongs to a study of OX40 agonist ivuxolimab in advanced cancers. Measured with immunoSEQ multiplex PCR; TCRdb has only the in-frame clones, and not every one. The sample lists more than 20,000 clones, around 85% seen once, with approximately 35% in the top ten. Study-level points and caveats: Several nonresponders also turned out to have low normalized T-cell clonal expansion. The mean number of expanded clones was higher in CD8+ T cells than in CD4+. Expanded peripheral T-cell antigen specificity went undetermined. At 0.1 to 3.0 mg/kg and by week 6, clonal expansion occurred in CD4+ and CD8+ blood T cells.

This receptor was taken from an adult with an advanced solid tumor such as melanoma, head and neck, liver or kidney cancer. This specimen consisted of CD4+ or CD8+ T cells sorted from blood, obtained in a trial of the OX40 agonist ivuxolimab. The gene calls are TRBV4-1 and TRBJ1-6, with D possibly being TRBD1 (6 bases). CDR3 protein: CASSQGGGYNSPLHF. The CDR3 DNA reads as TGCGCCAGCAGCCAAGGAGGGGGCTATAATTCACCCCTCCACTTT.